These T cell receptor beta chains were read from a single sample in a study of blood T cell repertoires in COVID-19. TCRdb's copy holds only in-frame clones and misses some; the assay was immunoSEQ multiplex PCR. Of approximately 24,000 clones in the sample, 89% are singletons; the top ten hold approximately 20%. Sequencing was carried out using peripheral blood. Every receptor here comes from a human donor in a cohort sampled during active COVID-19. CDR3s include the opening cysteine and the closing phenylalanine or tryptophan. Each record gives: CDR3 length, V gene, D gene, J gene, clone size, CDR3 DNA, CDR3 protein. D genes are given only for firm matches. Clone size is given for some rows only: seen once, a few or many times, or a class if the clone is expanded.

len: 13
v_gene: TRBV7-2
d_gene: -
j_gene: TRBJ1-1
abundance: -
CDR3nt: TGTGCCAGCAGATACGGGGGTGGAACTGAAGCTTTCTTT
CDR3aa: CASRYGGGTEAFF

len: 16
v_gene: TRBV6-2/TRBV6-3
d_gene: -
j_gene: TRBJ2-3
abundance: -
CDR3nt: TGTGCCAGCAGTAAACTTACATTTCCCGGGACAGATACGCAGTATTTT
CDR3aa: CASSKLTFPGTDTQYF

len: 16
v_gene: TRBV7-9
d_gene: -
j_gene: TRBJ2-4
abundance: -
CDR3nt: TGTGCCAGCAGCCCCCCTTTTCGTTTGGCCAAAAACATTCAGTACTTC
CDR3aa: CASSPPFRLAKNIQYF

len: 14
v_gene: TRBV4-2
d_gene: TRBD1
j_gene: TRBJ2-7
abundance: -
CDR3nt: TGTGCCAGCAGCCCCGGACAGGGATACTACGAGCAGTACTTC
CDR3aa: CASSPGQGYYEQYF

len: 17
v_gene: TRBV2
d_gene: TRBD2
j_gene: TRBJ2-3
abundance: -
CDR3nt: TGTGCCAGCAGTGAAGACGGACTAGCGGGGAAAACAGATACGCAGTATTTT
CDR3aa: CASSEDGLAGKTDTQYF

len: 14
v_gene: TRBV28
d_gene: TRBD2
j_gene: TRBJ2-7
abundance: -
CDR3nt: TGTGCCAGCAGTTTATCTAGCGGGAACTACGAGCAGTACTTC
CDR3aa: CASSLSSGNYEQYF

len: 16
v_gene: TRBV2
d_gene: TRBD1
j_gene: TRBJ1-5
abundance: -
CDR3nt: TGTGCCAGCAACCCACAGGGGTCTACGGGCAATCAGCCCCAGCATTTT
CDR3aa: CASNPQGSTGNQPQHF

len: 15
v_gene: TRBV2
d_gene: TRBD1
j_gene: TRBJ1-6
abundance: -
CDR3nt: TGTGCCAGCAGCGGGGACAGGGTAGGCAATTCACCCCTCCACTTT
CDR3aa: CASSGDRVGNSPLHF

len: 12
v_gene: TRBV12-3/TRBV12-4
d_gene: -
j_gene: TRBJ2-1
abundance: -
CDR3nt: TGTGCCAGCAGTTGGACTTACAATGAGCAGTTCTTC
CDR3aa: CASSWTYNEQFF

len: 16
v_gene: TRBV4-1
d_gene: TRBD2
j_gene: TRBJ2-7
abundance: -
CDR3nt: TGCGCCAGCAGCGGAAGCCCCCGGGGGGAGGCCTACGAGCAGTACTTC
CDR3aa: CASSGSPRGEAYEQYF

len: 11
v_gene: TRBV2
d_gene: TRBD1
j_gene: TRBJ1-2
abundance: -
CDR3nt: TGTGCCAGCAGTGGGACAGGCGGCTACACCTTC
CDR3aa: CASSGTGGYTF

len: 19
v_gene: TRBV5-1
d_gene: TRBD2
j_gene: TRBJ2-1
abundance: -
CDR3nt: TGCGCCAGCAGCTTGGGTAGCGGGGGGTCGCTAAGCTCCTACAATGAGCAGTTCTTC
CDR3aa: CASSLGSGGSLSSYNEQFF

len: 13
v_gene: TRBV5-1
d_gene: -
j_gene: TRBJ1-2
abundance: -
CDR3nt: TGCGCCAGCAGCTTGGACCGGAACTATGGCTACACCTTC
CDR3aa: CASSLDRNYGYTF

len: 15
v_gene: TRBV5-1
d_gene: TRBD2
j_gene: TRBJ2-1
abundance: -
CDR3nt: TGCGCCAGCAGCGCCGGGACTAGCGGGGGGGAAGTAGGGTTCTTC
CDR3aa: CASSAGTSGGEVGFF

len: 13
v_gene: TRBV12-3/TRBV12-4
d_gene: -
j_gene: TRBJ1-6
abundance: few
CDR3nt: TGTGCCAGCAGCCTTGCCCGGAATTCACCCCTCCACTTT
CDR3aa: CASSLARNSPLHF

len: 18
v_gene: TRBV14
d_gene: -
j_gene: TRBJ1-5
abundance: -
CDR3nt: TGTGCCAGCAGCCTTGGGACTGTACGGGAGCTAGCGGTTCAGCCCCAGCATTTT
CDR3aa: CASSLGTVRELAVQPQHF

len: 13
v_gene: TRBV19
d_gene: TRBD2
j_gene: TRBJ2-7
abundance: -
CDR3nt: TGTGCCAGCTCGGCGGGAGATATCTACGAGCAGTACTTC
CDR3aa: CASSAGDIYEQYF

len: 15
v_gene: TRBV21-1
d_gene: -
j_gene: TRBJ2-7
abundance: -
CDR3nt: TGTGCCAGCAGCGACACCGGGACAGCACCCTACGAGCAGTACTTC
CDR3aa: CASSDTGTAPYEQYF

len: 16
v_gene: TRBV6-1
d_gene: -
j_gene: TRBJ1-2
abundance: once
CDR3nt: TGTGCCAGCAGTGAAGCCTACTGGGCAGGGGAAGTTGGCTACACCTTC
CDR3aa: CASSEAYWAGEVGYTF

len: 16
v_gene: TRBV6-5
d_gene: TRBD2
j_gene: TRBJ2-1
abundance: -
CDR3nt: TGTGCCAGCAGTTACGGCGCTAGCGGGGATCACAATGAGCAGTTCTTC
CDR3aa: CASSYGASGDHNEQFF

len: 16
v_gene: TRBV27
d_gene: -
j_gene: TRBJ2-1
abundance: -
CDR3nt: TGTGCCAGCAGTTTACGAGCGGACAGCTCCTACAATGAGCAGTTCTTC
CDR3aa: CASSLRADSSYNEQFF

len: 15
v_gene: TRBV7-8
d_gene: TRBD2
j_gene: TRBJ2-5
abundance: -
CDR3nt: TGTGCCAGCAGCCAAGCGGGGGGAGGCCAAGAGACCCAGTACTTC
CDR3aa: CASSQAGGGQETQYF

len: 15
v_gene: TRBV2
d_gene: -
j_gene: TRBJ1-4
abundance: -
CDR3nt: TGTGCCAGCAGATTCGGCAGCGCAACTAATGAAAAACTGTTTTTT
CDR3aa: CASRFGSATNEKLFF

len: 15
v_gene: TRBV4-2
d_gene: TRBD1
j_gene: TRBJ2-4
abundance: -
CDR3nt: TGTGCCAGCAGCCAAGGGACAGGGTCGGGTGCCATTCAGTACTTC
CDR3aa: CASSQGTGSGAIQYF

len: 14
v_gene: TRBV2
d_gene: -
j_gene: TRBJ1-4
abundance: -
CDR3nt: TGTGCCAGCAGTGTCGCAGGGCTAAGTGAAAAACTGTTTTTT
CDR3aa: CASSVAGLSEKLFF

len: 14
v_gene: TRBV5-1
d_gene: TRBD1
j_gene: TRBJ2-7
abundance: -
CDR3nt: TGCGCCAGCAGCTTGGGGGGGACAGGGAACGAGCAGTACTTC
CDR3aa: CASSLGGTGNEQYF

len: 14
v_gene: TRBV19
d_gene: TRBD1
j_gene: TRBJ2-5
abundance: -
CDR3nt: TGTGCCAGTAGTACCCCGGACAGGCAAGAGACCCAGTACTTC
CDR3aa: CASSTPDRQETQYF

len: 15
v_gene: TRBV27
d_gene: TRBD1
j_gene: TRBJ2-7
abundance: -
CDR3nt: TGTGCCAGCAGCAGACCGGGACAGGGTTACCACGAGCAGTACTTC
CDR3aa: CASSRPGQGYHEQYF

len: 13
v_gene: TRBV5-6
d_gene: -
j_gene: TRBJ1-3
abundance: -
CDR3nt: TGTGCCAGCAGCTTGGCCATGGGAAACACCATATATTTT
CDR3aa: CASSLAMGNTIYF

len: 15
v_gene: TRBV7-2
d_gene: TRBD1
j_gene: TRBJ1-2
abundance: -
CDR3nt: TGTGCCAGCAGCTTAGCCCGGGACAGGGAATATGGCTACACCTTC
CDR3aa: CASSLARDREYGYTF

len: 14
v_gene: TRBV24-1
d_gene: -
j_gene: TRBJ2-2
abundance: few
CDR3nt: TGTGCCACCAGTGACAGGGGACCGACCGGGGAGCTGTTTTTT
CDR3aa: CATSDRGPTGELFF

len: 14
v_gene: TRBV3-1/TRBV3-2
d_gene: TRBD1
j_gene: TRBJ1-1
abundance: -
CDR3nt: TGTGCCAGCAGCCACGGACAGGGGAGTTTTGAAGCTTTCTTT
CDR3aa: CASSHGQGSFEAFF

len: 13
v_gene: TRBV6-5
d_gene: -
j_gene: TRBJ1-1
abundance: few
CDR3nt: TGTGCCAGCAGGGGCGGGTTGAACACTGAAGCTTTCTTT
CDR3aa: CASRGGLNTEAFF

len: 16
v_gene: TRBV4-1
d_gene: TRBD1
j_gene: TRBJ2-7
abundance: -
CDR3nt: TGCGCCAGCAGCCAAGTCTCAGGACAGGGTCGCTACGAGCAGTACTTC
CDR3aa: CASSQVSGQGRYEQYF

len: 13
v_gene: TRBV19
d_gene: -
j_gene: TRBJ1-1
abundance: -
CDR3nt: TGTGCCAGTTCGCTTCGTTTCGGGGCTGAAGCTTTCTTT
CDR3aa: CASSLRFGAEAFF